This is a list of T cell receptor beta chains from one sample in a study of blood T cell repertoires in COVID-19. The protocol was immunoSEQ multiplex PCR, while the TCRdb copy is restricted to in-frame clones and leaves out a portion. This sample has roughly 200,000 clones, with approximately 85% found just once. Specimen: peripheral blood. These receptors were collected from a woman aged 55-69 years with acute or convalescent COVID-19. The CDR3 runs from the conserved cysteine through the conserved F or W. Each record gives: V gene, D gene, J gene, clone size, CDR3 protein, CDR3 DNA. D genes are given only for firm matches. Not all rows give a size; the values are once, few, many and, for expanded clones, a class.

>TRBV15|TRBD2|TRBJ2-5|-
CATSRPGSGVLWKETQYF
TGTGCCACCAGCAGACCGGGCAGCGGGGTTTTGTGGAAAGAGACCCAGTACTTC
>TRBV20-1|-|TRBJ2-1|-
CSARRVEQFF
TGCAGTGCCAGGAGGGTTGAGCAGTTCTTC
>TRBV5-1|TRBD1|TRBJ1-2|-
CASSLGTGTGGRGYTF
TGCGCCAGCAGCTTGGGCACCGGGACAGGGGGCCGGGGCTACACCTTC
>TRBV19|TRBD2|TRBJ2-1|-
CASSIGAGGDEQFF
TGTGCCAGTAGTATAGGAGCGGGAGGAGATGAGCAGTTCTTC
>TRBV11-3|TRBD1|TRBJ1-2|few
CASSPDRLGGYTF
TGTGCCAGCAGTCCGGACAGGCTGGGCGGCTACACCTTC
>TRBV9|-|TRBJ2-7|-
CASSVDAGFYEQYF
TGTGCCAGCAGCGTAGATGCCGGTTTCTACGAGCAGTACTTC
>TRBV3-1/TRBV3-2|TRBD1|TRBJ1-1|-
CASSWDRQNTEAFF
TGTGCCAGCAGCTGGGACAGGCAGAACACTGAAGCTTTCTTT
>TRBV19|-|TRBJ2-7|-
CASSIAGNYEQYF
TGTGCCAGTAGTATAGCAGGAAACTACGAGCAGTACTTC
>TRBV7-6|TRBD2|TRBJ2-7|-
CASSLKTSGGGEQYF
TGTGCCAGCAGCTTAAAAACTAGCGGAGGTGGGGAGCAGTACTTC
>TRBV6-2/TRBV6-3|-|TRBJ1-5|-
CASSPYVSGNQPQHF
TGTGCCAGCAGCCCTTACGTTTCGGGCAATCAGCCCCAGCATTTT
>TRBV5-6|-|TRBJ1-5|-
CASSLDGIHNQPQHF
TGTGCCAGCAGCTTGGACGGGATTCACAATCAGCCCCAGCATTTT
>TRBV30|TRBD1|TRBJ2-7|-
CAWSVNRGLYEQYF
TGTGCCTGGAGTGTAAACAGGGGATTATACGAGCAGTACTTC
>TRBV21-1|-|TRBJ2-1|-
CASSKAGGRAEEATKQFF
TGTGCCAGCAGCAAAGCGGGCGGGAGGGCCGAAGAGGCGACTAAGCAGTTCTTC
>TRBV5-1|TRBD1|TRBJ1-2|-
CASSTSPGQGYGYTF
TGCGCCAGCAGCACTTCACCCGGACAGGGCTATGGCTACACCTTC
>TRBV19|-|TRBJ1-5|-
CASRKSQGQPQHF
TGTGCCAGTAGAAAATCGCAGGGTCAGCCCCAGCATTTT
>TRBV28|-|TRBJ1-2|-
CATGGNGYTF
TGTGCCACGGGGGGAAACGGCTACACCTTC
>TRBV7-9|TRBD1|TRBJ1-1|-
CASRKGQGDTEAFF
TGTGCCAGCAGGAAAGGACAGGGAGACACTGAAGCTTTCTTT
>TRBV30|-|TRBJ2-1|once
CAWDTSRSYNEQFF
TGTGCCTGGGATACTAGCCGATCCTACAATGAGCAGTTCTTC
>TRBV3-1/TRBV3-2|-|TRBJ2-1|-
CASSQLGAAYNEQFF
TGTGCCAGCAGCCAATTGGGAGCTGCCTACAATGAGCAGTTCTTC
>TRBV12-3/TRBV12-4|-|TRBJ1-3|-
CASRWTGRDTIYF
TGTGCCAGCAGATGGACTGGACGAGACACCATATATTTT
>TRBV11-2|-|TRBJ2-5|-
CASIRAGTNQETQYF
TGTGCCAGCATCCGTGCGGGGACGAATCAAGAGACCCAGTACTTC
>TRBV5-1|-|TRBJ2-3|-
CASSLNGAVGTDTQYF
TGCGCCAGCAGCTTGAATGGCGCGGTGGGTACAGATACGCAGTATTTT
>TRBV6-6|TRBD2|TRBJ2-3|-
CATQREITDTQYF
TGTGCCACCCAGCGGGAGATCACAGATACGCAGTATTTT
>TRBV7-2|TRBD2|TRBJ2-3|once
CASSSRTSGNTDTQYF
TGTGCCAGCAGCTCCCGGACTAGCGGGAACACAGATACGCAGTATTTT
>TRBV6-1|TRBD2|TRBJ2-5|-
CASSEASGSRETQYF
TGTGCCAGCAGTGAGGCTAGCGGGAGTCGAGAGACCCAGTACTTC
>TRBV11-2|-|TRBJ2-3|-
CASSLTRLTDTQYF
TGTGCCAGCAGCTTAACAAGACTCACAGATACGCAGTATTTT
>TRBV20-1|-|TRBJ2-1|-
CSASSPGLYNEQFF
TGCAGTGCTAGTAGTCCTGGGCTATACAATGAGCAGTTCTTC
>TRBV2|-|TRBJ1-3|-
CASSPEDGFKTGKIF
TGTGCCAGCAGCCCCGAGGACGGGTTCAAAACAGGGAAAATTTTT
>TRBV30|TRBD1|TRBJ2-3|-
CAWTTSGTVADTQYF
TGTGCCTGGACTACCTCCGGGACAGTCGCAGATACGCAGTATTTT
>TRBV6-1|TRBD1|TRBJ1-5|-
CASSEAGGTNQPQHF
TGTGCCAGCAGTGAAGCAGGGGGCACCAATCAGCCCCAGCATTTT
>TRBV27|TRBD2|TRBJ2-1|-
CASSLAGHSYNEQFF
TGTGCCAGTAGCCTAGCGGGACACTCCTACAATGAGCAGTTCTTC
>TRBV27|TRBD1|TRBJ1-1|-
CASSWTGGTEAFF
TGTGCCAGCAGTTGGACAGGGGGCACTGAAGCTTTCTTT
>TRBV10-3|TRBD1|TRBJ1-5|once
CAIRGTGPHQPQHF
TGTGCCATCAGGGGGACAGGACCACATCAGCCCCAGCATTTT
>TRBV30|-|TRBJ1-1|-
CAWSVLRPRYTEAFF
TGTGCCTGGAGTGTACTTCGCCCCAGGTACACTGAAGCTTTCTTT
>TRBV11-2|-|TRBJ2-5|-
CASSLGEVETQYF
TGTGCCAGCAGCCTGGGGGAGGTAGAGACCCAGTACTTC
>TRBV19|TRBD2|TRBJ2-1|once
CASSGLAGVANEQFF
TGTGCCAGTAGCGGACTAGCGGGAGTAGCCAATGAGCAGTTCTTC
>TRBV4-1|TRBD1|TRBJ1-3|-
CASSQTTGGPSSGNTIYF
TGCGCCAGCAGCCAGACGACAGGGGGCCCTAGCTCTGGAAACACCATATATTTT
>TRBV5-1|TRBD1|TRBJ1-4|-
CASSLGEDGQGREKLFF
TGCGCCAGCAGCTTGGGAGAGGACGGACAGGGAAGGGAAAAACTGTTTTTT
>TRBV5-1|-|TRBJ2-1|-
CASSTGTRHNEQFF
TGCGCCAGCAGTACCGGGACTCGCCACAATGAGCAGTTCTTC
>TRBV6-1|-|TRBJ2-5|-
CASSEQGLGETQYF
TGTGCCAGCAGTGAACAGGGTTTAGGAGAGACCCAGTACTTC
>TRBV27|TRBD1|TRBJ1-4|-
CASSPLIGQASNEKLFF
TGTGCCAGCAGCCCTCTAATAGGACAGGCCAGTAATGAAAAACTGTTTTTT
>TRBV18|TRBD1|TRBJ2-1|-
CASSETGVNEQFF
TGTGCCAGCTCAGAGACAGGGGTAAATGAGCAGTTCTTC
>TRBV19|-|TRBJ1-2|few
CASSMVGGANYGYTF
TGTGCCAGTAGTATGGTAGGAGGAGCTAACTATGGCTACACCTTC
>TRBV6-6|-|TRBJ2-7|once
CASSTFTRTYEQYF
TGTGCCAGCAGTACCTTTACTCGAACCTACGAGCAGTACTTC
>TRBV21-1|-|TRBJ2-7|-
CASSPPPDRACYEQYF
TGTGCCAGCAGCCCACCCCCGGACAGGGCATGCTACGAGCAGTACTTC
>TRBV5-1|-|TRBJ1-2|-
CASSLASGYSYGYTF
TGCGCCAGCAGCTTGGCTTCAGGTTACTCGTATGGCTACACCTTC
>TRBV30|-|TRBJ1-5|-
CAWSVRELTQHF
TGTGCCTGGAGTGTACGAGAACTAACCCAGCATTTT
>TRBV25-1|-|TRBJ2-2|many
CASSARPTGGELFF
TGTGCCAGCAGTGCAAGACCCACGGGCGGGGAGCTGTTTTTT
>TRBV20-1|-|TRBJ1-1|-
CSASRRATTEAFF
TGCAGTGCTAGTCGGAGGGCGACCACTGAAGCTTTCTTT